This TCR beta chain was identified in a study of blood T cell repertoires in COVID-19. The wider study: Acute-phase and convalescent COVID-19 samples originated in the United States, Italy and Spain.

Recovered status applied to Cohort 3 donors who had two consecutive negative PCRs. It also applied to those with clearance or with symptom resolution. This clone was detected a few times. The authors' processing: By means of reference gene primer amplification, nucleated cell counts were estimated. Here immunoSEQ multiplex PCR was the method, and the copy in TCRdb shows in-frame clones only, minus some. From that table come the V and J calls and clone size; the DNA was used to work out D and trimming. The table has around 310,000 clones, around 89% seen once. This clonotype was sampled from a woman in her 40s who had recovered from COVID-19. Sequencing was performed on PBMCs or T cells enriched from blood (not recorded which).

The CDR3 protein is CASSWAGRGSYEQYF. For the CDR3, the DNA is TGTGCCAGCAGTTGGGCGGGACGGGGTTCCTACGAGCAGTACTTC. The rearrangement links TRBV27 to TRBJ2-7; a weak D match, TRBD2 (6 bases). Per the germline V gene, CDR1 is MNHEY and CDR2 is SMNVEV (reference sequence). This CDR3 contains 15 residues. V lost 4 bases to trimming and J lost 1 base, with 14 bases between them.